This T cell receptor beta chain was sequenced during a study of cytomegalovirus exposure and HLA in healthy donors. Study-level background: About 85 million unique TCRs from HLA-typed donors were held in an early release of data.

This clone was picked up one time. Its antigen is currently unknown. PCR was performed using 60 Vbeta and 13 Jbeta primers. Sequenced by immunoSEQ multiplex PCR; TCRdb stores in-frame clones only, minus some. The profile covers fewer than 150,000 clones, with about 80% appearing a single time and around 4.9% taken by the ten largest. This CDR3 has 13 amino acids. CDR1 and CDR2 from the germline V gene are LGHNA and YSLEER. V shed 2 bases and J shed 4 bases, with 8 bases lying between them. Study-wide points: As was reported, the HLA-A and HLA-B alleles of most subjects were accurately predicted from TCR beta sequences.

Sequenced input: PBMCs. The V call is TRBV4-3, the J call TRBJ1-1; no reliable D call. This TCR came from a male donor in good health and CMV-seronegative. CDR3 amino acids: CASSQFAATEAFF. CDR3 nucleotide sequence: TGCGCCAGCAGCCAATTTGCGGCCACTGAAGCTTTCTTT.